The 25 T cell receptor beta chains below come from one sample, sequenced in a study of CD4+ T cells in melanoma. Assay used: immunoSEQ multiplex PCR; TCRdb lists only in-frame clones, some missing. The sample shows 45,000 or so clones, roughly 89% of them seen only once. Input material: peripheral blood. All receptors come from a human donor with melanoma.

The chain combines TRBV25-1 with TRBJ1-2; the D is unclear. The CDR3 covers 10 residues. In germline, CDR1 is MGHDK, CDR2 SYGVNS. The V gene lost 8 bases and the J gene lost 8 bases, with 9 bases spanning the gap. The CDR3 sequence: CASGESGYTF. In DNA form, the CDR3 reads TGTGCCAGCGGGGAGTCCGGCTACACCTTC.

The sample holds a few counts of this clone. The CDR3 region has the DNA TGTGCCAGCACCCAGTGGGGGGGGCTGGGGGAGACCCAGTACTTC. Amino acid sequence: CASTQWGGLGETQYF. The rearrangement joins TRBV27 to TRBJ2-5; tentative D call: TRBD2 (7 bases). CDR3 size: 15 residues. Germline CDR1 is MNHEY and CDR2 is SMNVEV (reference sequence). Trimming left V 7 bases short and J 5 bases short, with 20 bases between.

CDR3 in DNA: TGTGCCAGCAGTGCCCCCTCCAGGGGGGGTGAGCAGTTCTTC. Translation: CASSAPSRGGEQFF. This rearrangement joins TRBV25-1 to TRBJ2-1, with D perhaps matching TRBD1 or TRBD2 (7 bases each). Deletions cut 4 bases from V and 9 bases from J, with 16 bases between. Germline CDR1 is MGHDK and CDR2 is SYGVNS. The CDR3 extends over 14 amino acids.

For the CDR3, the DNA is TGTGCCAGCAGGACAGGGGGAGATGGCTACACCTTC. It is translated as CASRTGGDGYTF. The rearrangement uses TRBV25-1 and TRBJ1-2; 9 bases are shared with TRBD1. Trimming at V came to 6 bases and at J to 6 bases, leaving 2 bases not matched to a gene. Germline values: CDR1 MGHDK, CDR2 SYGVNS. This CDR3 has 12 residues.

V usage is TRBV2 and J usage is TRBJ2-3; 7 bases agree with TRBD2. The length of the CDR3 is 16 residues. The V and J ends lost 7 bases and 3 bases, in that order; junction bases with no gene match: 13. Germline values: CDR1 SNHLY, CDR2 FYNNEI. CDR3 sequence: CASTPELAGSTDTQYF. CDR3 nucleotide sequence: TGTGCCAGCACCCCGGAGTTAGCGGGTTCTACAGATACGCAGTATTTT.

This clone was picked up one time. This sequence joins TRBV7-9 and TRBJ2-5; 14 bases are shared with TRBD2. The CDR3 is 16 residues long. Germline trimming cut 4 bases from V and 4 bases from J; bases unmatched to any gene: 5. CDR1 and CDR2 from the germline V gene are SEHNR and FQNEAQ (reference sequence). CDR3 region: CASSSGTSGGGETQYF. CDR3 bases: TGTGCCAGCAGCTCAGGGACTAGCGGGGGAGGAGAGACCCAGTACTTC. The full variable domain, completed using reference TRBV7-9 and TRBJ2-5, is DTGVSQNPRHKITKRGQNVTFRCDPISEHNRLYWYRQTLGQGPEFLTYFQNEAQLEKSRLLSDRFSAERPKGSFSTLEIQRTEQGDSAMYLCASSSGTSGGGETQYFGPGTRLLVL.

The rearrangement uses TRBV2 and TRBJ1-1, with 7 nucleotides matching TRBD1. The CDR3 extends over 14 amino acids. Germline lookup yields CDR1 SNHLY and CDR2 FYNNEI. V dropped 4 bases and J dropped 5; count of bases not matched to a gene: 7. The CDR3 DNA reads TGTGCCAGCAGTGTCATGAGGGGGCAAACTGAAGCTTTCTTT. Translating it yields CASSVMRGQTEAFF.

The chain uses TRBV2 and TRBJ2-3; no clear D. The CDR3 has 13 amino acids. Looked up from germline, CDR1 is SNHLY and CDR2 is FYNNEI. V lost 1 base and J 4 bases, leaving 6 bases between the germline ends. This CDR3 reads CASSEGSADTQYF. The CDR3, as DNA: TGTGCCAGCAGTGAAGGGTCGGCAGATACGCAGTATTTT.

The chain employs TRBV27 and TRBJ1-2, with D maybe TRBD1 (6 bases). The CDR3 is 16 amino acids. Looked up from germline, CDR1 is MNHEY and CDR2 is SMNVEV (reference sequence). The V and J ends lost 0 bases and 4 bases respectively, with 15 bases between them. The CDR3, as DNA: TGTGCCAGCAGTTTATCGCCCGGACAGACGATCTATGGCTACACCTTC. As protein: CASSLSPGQTIYGYTF.

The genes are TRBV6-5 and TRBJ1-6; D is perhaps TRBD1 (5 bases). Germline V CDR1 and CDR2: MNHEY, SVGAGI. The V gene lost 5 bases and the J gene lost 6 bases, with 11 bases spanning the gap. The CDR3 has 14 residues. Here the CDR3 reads CASSPLGGNSPLHF. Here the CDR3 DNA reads TGTGCCAGCAGTCCCCTGGGGGGTAATTCACCCCTCCACTTT.

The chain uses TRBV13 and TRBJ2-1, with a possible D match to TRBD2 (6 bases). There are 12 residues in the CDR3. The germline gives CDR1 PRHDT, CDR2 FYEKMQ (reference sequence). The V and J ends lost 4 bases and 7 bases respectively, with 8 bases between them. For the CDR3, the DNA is TGTGCCAGCAGCTACGGAGGGAATGAGCAGTTCTTC. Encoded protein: CASSYGGNEQFF.

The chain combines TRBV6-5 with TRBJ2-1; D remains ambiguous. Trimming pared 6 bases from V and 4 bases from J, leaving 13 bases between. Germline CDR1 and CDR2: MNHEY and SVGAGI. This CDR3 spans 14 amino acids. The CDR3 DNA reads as TGTGCCAGCAGCCAACCTAGTAGGTACAATGAGCAGTTCTTC. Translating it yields CASSQPSRYNEQFF.

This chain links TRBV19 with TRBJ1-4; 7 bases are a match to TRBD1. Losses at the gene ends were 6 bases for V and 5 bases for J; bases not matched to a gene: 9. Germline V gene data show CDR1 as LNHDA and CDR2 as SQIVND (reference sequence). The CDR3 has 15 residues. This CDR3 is CASSRGGQRNEKLFF. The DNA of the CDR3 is TGTGCCAGTAGCCGAGGGGGACAGCGAAATGAAAAACTGTTTTTT.

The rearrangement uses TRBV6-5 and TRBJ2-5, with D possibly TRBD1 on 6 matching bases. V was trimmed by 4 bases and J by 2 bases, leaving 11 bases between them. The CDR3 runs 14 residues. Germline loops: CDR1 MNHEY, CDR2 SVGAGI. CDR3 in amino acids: CASSWAGVQETQYF. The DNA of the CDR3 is TGTGCCAGCAGTTGGGCAGGGGTTCAAGAGACCCAGTACTTC.

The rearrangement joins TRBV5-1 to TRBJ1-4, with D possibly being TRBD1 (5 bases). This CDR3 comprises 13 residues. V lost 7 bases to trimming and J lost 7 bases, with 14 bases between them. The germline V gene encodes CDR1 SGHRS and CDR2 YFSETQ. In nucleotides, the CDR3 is TGCGCCAGCTCGGACACGTTCAGTGAAAAACTGTTTTTT. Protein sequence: CASSDTFSEKLFF.

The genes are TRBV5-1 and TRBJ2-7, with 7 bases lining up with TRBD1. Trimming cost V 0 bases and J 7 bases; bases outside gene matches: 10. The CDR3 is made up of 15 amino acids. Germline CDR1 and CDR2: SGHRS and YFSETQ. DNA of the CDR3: TGCGCCAGCAGCTTGGCGGGACAGAATTTCAGGGAGCAGTACTTC. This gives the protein CASSLAGQNFREQYF.

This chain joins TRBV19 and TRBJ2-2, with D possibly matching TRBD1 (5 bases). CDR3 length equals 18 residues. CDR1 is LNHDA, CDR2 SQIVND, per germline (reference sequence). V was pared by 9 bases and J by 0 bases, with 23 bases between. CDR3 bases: TGTGCCAGCCACGGTAGGGGAACCCCCATATCGAACACCGGGGAGCTGTTTTTT. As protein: CASHGRGTPISNTGELFF. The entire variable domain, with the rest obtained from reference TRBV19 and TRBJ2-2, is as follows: DGGITQSPKYLFRKEGQNVTLSCEQNLNHDAMYWYRQDPGQGLRLIYYSQIVNDFQKGDIAEGYSVSREKKESFPLTVTSAQKNPTAFYLCASHGRGTPISNTGELFFGEGSRLTVL.

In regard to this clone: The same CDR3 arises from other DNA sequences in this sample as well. DNA for the CDR3: TGTGCCATCACTGGCGGAGAATCTAACTATGGCTACACCTTC. It encodes CAITGGESNYGYTF. This rearrangement joins TRBV10-3 to TRBJ1-2; no clear D. CDR1 and CDR2 (germline): ENHRY, SYGVKD. The V gene lost 7 bases and the J gene lost 0 bases, with 12 bases spanning the gap. The CDR3 consists of 14 residues.

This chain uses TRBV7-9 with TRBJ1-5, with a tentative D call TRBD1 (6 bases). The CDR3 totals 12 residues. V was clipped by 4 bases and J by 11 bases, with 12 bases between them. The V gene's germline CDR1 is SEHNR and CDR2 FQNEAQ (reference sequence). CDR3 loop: CASSSGQSTQHF. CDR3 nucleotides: TGTGCCAGCAGCTCAGGACAGTCGACCCAGCATTTT.

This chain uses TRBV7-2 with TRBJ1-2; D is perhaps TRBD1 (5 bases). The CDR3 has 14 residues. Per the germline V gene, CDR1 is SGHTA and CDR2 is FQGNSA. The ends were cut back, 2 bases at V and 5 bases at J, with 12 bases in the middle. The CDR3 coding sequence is TGTGCCAGCAGCTTAAAAGGCAGGGATTATGGCTACACCTTC. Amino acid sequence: CASSLKGRDYGYTF.

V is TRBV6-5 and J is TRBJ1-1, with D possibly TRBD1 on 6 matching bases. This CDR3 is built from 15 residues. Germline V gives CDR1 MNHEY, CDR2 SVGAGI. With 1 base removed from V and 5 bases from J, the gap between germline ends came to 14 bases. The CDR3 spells CASSYYGGRGTEAFF. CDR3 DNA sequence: TGTGCCAGCAGTTACTATGGGGGGCGAGGTACTGAAGCTTTCTTT.

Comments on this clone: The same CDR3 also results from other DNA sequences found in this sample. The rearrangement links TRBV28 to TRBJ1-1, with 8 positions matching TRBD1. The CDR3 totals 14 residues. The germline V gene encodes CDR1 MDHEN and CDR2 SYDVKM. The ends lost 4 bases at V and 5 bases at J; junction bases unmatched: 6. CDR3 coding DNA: TGTGCCAGCAGTTCGTACAGGGGGGGTACTGAAGCTTTCTTT. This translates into CASSSYRGGTEAFF. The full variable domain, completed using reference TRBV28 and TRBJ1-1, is DVKVTQSSRYLVKRTGEKVFLECVQDMDHENMFWYRQDPGLGLRLIYFSYDVKMKEKGDIPEGYSVSREKKERFSLILESASTNQTSMYLCASSSYRGGTEAFFGQGTRLTVV.

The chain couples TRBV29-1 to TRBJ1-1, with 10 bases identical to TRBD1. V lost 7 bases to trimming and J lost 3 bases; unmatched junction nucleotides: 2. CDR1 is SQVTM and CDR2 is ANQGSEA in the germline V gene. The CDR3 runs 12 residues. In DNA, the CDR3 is TGCAGCGGACAGGGGGCCTACACTGAAGCTTTCTTT. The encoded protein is CSGQGAYTEAFF.

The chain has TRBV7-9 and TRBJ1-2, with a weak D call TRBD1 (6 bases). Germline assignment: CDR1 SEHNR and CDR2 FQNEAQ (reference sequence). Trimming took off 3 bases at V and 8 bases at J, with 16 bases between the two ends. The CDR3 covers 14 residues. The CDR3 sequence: CASSFSGAGGGYTF. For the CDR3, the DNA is TGTGCCAGCAGCTTCTCGGGGGCCGGAGGGGGCTACACCTTC. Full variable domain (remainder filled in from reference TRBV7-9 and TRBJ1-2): DTGVSQNPRHKITKRGQNVTFRCDPISEHNRLYWYRQTLGQGPEFLTYFQNEAQLEKSRLLSDRFSAERPKGSFSTLEIQRTEQGDSAMYLCASSFSGAGGGYTFGSGTRLTVV.

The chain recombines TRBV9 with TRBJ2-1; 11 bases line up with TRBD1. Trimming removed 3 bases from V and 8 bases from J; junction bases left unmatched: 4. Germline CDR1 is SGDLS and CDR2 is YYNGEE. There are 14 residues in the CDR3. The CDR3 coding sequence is TGTGCCAGCAGCGATCGGACAGGGGGCTATGAGCAGTTCTTC. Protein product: CASSDRTGGYEQFF.